The 11 T cell receptor beta chains below come from one sample, sequenced in a study of chemoradiotherapy in HPV16-positive cancers. Profiling relied on immunoSEQ multiplex PCR, and the TCRdb table lists in-frame clones only, not all of them. The table includes around 62,000 clones, roughly 90% detected once. The sample here was blood, taken from a patient who underwent chemoradiotherapy. The source of these receptors is a human donor with HPV-associated anogenital cancer.

The genes are TRBV18 and TRBJ1-5, with 7 positions matching TRBD1. The ends lost 5 bases at V and 5 bases at J; junction bases unmatched: 9. The CDR3 contains 15 residues. Looked up from germline, CDR1 is KGHSH and CDR2 is LQKENI. The DNA of the CDR3 is TGTGCCAGCTCAAGAGGGACAGAGGGGTATCAGCCCCAGCATTTT. The encoded protein is CASSRGTEGYQPQHF. The variable domain in full, completed from reference TRBV18 and TRBJ1-5, reads NAGVMQNPRHLVRRRGQEARLRCSPMKGHSHVYWYRQLPEEGLKFMVYLQKENIIDESGMPKERFSAEFPKEGPSILRIQQVVRGDSAAYFCASSRGTEGYQPQHFGDGTRLSIL.

The gene calls are TRBV5-1 and TRBJ1-1; D is uncertain. Trimming left V 3 bases short and J 1 base short, with 13 bases between. Germline V lookup: CDR1 SGHRS, CDR2 YFSETQ. This CDR3 region has 15 residues. The CDR3 here is CASSSTSRTNTEAFF. In DNA, the CDR3 is TGCGCCAGCAGCTCCACTTCCAGAACGAACACTGAAGCTTTCTTT.

The rearrangement uses TRBV7-2 and TRBJ1-2, with D perhaps TRBD1 (6 bases). The V gene lost 5 bases and the J gene lost 3 bases, with 16 bases spanning the gap. Germline CDR1 SGHTA, CDR2 FQGNSA. CDR3 length: 15 amino acids. For the CDR3, the DNA is TGTGCCAGCAGCCGGACAGCGGCACCGGACTATGGCTACACCTTC. Translating it yields CASSRTAAPDYGYTF.

V gene TRBV7-2 combines with J gene TRBJ2-4; 8 bases match TRBD2. Germline CDR1 is SGHTA and CDR2 is FQGNSA. J lost 9 bases, V lost 1 base, and 8 bases had no gene match. The CDR3 spans 15 residues. CDR3 sequence: CASSLELAGRGIQYF. DNA of the CDR3: TGTGCCAGCAGCTTAGAGTTAGCGGGGAGGGGCATTCAGTACTTC.

The count of this clone is one. The V call is TRBV14, the J call TRBJ1-2; 8 bases map to TRBD1. The CDR3 runs 18 residues. From germline, CDR1 is SGHDN and CDR2 FVKESK. V lost 0 bases and J lost 2; bases outside the gene matches: 11. The CDR3 spells CASSQERQGAPPNYGYTF. CDR3 in DNA: TGTGCCAGCAGCCAAGAGAGGCAGGGGGCCCCCCCCAACTATGGCTACACCTTC.

This chain uses TRBV2 with TRBJ2-1; TRBD2 agrees at 8 bases. The germline V gene encodes CDR1 SNHLY and CDR2 FYNNEI. J gave up 2 bases and V 2 bases, and 2 bases lay outside the gene matches. This CDR3 region has 15 residues. For the CDR3, the DNA is TGTGCCAGCAGTGAATACGGGGGGGCCTACAATGAGCAGTTCTTC. Encoded protein: CASSEYGGAYNEQFF.

A word on this clone: This specimen includes other DNA sequences encoding the same CDR3. The genes are TRBV5-1 and TRBJ1-2; 9 bases align to TRBD1. CDR3 length: 15 amino acids. Germline V lookup: CDR1 SGHRS, CDR2 YFSETQ. J was trimmed by 7 bases and V by 0 bases; bases with no gene match: 7. The CDR3 sequence is CASSLATDRGFGYTF. In DNA form, the CDR3 reads TGCGCCAGCAGCTTGGCCACGGACAGGGGATTTGGCTACACCTTC. Full variable domain (remainder filled in from reference TRBV5-1 and TRBJ1-2): KAGVTQTPRYLIKTRGQQVTLSCSPISGHRSVSWYQQTPGQGLQFLFEYFSETQRNKGNFPGRFSGRQFSNSRSEMNVSTLELGDSALYLCASSLATDRGFGYTFGSGTRLTVV.

J is TRBJ1-1 and V is TRBV6-5; no definite D call. The V end was cut by 8 bases, the J end by 0 bases, with 10 bases between. Germline lookup yields CDR1 MNHEY and CDR2 SVGAGI. The CDR3 spans 13 residues. CDR3 region: CASGRVMNTEAFF. The CDR3 nucleotides read TGTGCCAGCGGTAGGGTAATGAACACTGAAGCTTTCTTT.

The chain couples TRBV9 to TRBJ2-3; perhaps TRBD2 as D (5 bases). Germline assignment: CDR1 SGDLS and CDR2 YYNGEE. The V gene lost 0 bases and the J gene lost 6 bases, with 11 bases spanning the gap. The CDR3 runs 14 residues. The CDR3 loop reads CASSVELREDTQYF. In DNA form, the CDR3 reads TGTGCCAGCAGCGTAGAGTTAAGGGAGGATACGCAGTATTTT.

The rearrangement links TRBV4-1 to TRBJ2-1; 9 nucleotides align to TRBD2. Germline values: CDR1 MGHRA, CDR2 YSYEKL. J lost 9 bases, V lost 0 bases, and 9 bases had no gene match. This CDR3 is 16 amino acids long. CDR3 amino acids: CASSQDWGGRAREQFF. CDR3 coding DNA: TGCGCCAGCAGCCAAGATTGGGGCGGGAGGGCCCGTGAGCAGTTCTTC.

The genes are TRBV20-1 and TRBJ2-3; D possibly corresponds to TRBD1 (5 bases). The germline V gene has CDR1 DFQATT and CDR2 SNEGSKA (reference sequence). CDR3 length: 11 residues. V was shortened by 4 bases and J by 5 bases, with 7 bases between the two germline ends. The CDR3 region is CSAIQGDTQYF. The CDR3 DNA reads as TGCAGTGCTATTCAGGGAGATACGCAGTATTTT.